This TCR beta chain was profiled in a study of CD8 T cells in ankylosing spondylitis (dated by TCRdb to about 2017). For context, the study as a whole: The study profiled T cell receptor beta repertoires in healthy donors and ankylosing spondylitis patients to find disease-linked TCR variants. Peripheral blood was sampled, and synovial fluid was additionally collected from ankylosing spondylitis patients. In total, the full study cohort was made up of roughly 110 healthy donors and 25 or so ankylosing spondylitis patients. The paper as a whole reports these results and caveats: The disease-linked clones showed a CD8+ phenotype and occurred at relatively low frequencies in peripheral blood. The disease-linked clones were reported as significantly enriched in matched synovial fluid samples from ankylosing spondylitis patients. Some motif variants had previously been reported in the synovial fluid and blood of reactive arthritis patients, which suggests shared mechanisms of disease initiation. A TCR beta motif made up of several highly homologous amino acid variants appeared to be characteristic of blood from ankylosing spondylitis patients.

TCRdb lists the instrument as Illumina HiSeq 2500. Quantitative 5'-RACE with molecular barcodes was the method used to prepare the TCR beta libraries. In the original analysis: A new computational method based on a probabilistic model of VDJ rearrangement was used to identify disease-linked TCR variants. TCRdb redid the processing of the public reads, applying fastp at Q25 and MiXCR, and retained in-frame beta chains. Identical CDR3 protein sequences are pooled into one entry, listed with their most common genes and DNA. These V and J calls originate from TCRdb's pipeline instead of the authors' own analysis. The sample includes more than 400,000 distinct CDR3 sequences, with 5.3% observed a single time. The ten largest clones capture around 3.4% of the sample. V is clipped by 5 bases and J by 3 bases, and the sequence between their germline boundaries is 14 bases long. CDR1 and CDR2, looked up from the germline V gene, are MNHNS and SASEGT. Reading from cysteine to phenylalanine, the CDR3 counts 14 amino acids. Only the CDR3 portion is preserved as DNA: 42 bases, with reading frame beginning at the first base.

The table lists this clonotype with many counts. Its antigen has not been determined. It has no much larger one-base neighbor in the sample; base qualities were not kept. The sequence joins TRBV6-1 to TRBJ2-7; the D gene is possibly TRBD1 or TRBD2, each agreeing over 5 bases. This receptor was obtained from a male donor with ankylosing spondylitis. Sequencing input: blood, either unsorted or a sorted T cell fraction (not recorded which). In nucleotides, the sequence is TGTGCCAGCAGTCAGGGCCGGGACGGCTACGAGCAGTACTTC. Its amino acids are CASSQGRDGYEQYF.